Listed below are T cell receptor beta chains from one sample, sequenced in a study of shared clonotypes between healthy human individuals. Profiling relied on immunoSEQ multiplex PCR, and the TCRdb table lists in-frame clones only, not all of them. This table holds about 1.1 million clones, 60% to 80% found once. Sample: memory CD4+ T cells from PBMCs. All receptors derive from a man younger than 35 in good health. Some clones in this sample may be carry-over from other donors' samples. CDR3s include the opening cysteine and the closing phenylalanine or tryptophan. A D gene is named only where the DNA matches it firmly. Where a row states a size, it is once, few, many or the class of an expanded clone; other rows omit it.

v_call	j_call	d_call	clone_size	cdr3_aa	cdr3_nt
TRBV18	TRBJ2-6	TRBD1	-	CASSPGQGMSGANVLTF	TGTGCCAGCTCACCCGGACAGGGAATGTCTGGGGCCAACGTCCTGACTTTC
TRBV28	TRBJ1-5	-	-	CASSLTNQPQHF	TGTGCCAGCAGTTTAACCAATCAGCCCCAGCATTTT
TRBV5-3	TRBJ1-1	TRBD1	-	CARSLPRGRGDTEAFF	TGTGCCAGAAGCTTGCCCAGGGGGCGGGGTGACACTGAAGCTTTCTTT
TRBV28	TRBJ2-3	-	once	CASSPRPGTQYF	TGTGCCAGCAGCCCCCGCCCCGGGACGCAGTATTTT
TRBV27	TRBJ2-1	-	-	CASSLQGGNRLREQFF	TGTGCCAGCAGTTTACAAGGCGGGAATAGGCTCCGGGAGCAGTTCTTC
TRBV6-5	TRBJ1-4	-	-	CASSIQGRTNEKLFF	TGTGCCAGCAGTATCCAGGGGAGGACTAATGAAAAACTGTTTTTT
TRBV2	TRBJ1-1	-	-	CASSGQVNTEAFF	TGTGCCAGCAGTGGACAGGTTAACACTGAAGCTTTCTTT
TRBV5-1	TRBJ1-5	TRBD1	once	CASSLATGNQPQHF	TGCGCCAGCAGCTTGGCGACAGGGAATCAGCCCCAGCATTTT
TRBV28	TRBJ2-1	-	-	CASNPSGIYNEQFF	TGTGCCAGCAATCCGAGCGGAATATACAATGAGCAGTTCTTC
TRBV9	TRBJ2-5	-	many	CASSPGQLQETQYF	TGTGCCAGCAGCCCCGGACAGTTACAAGAGACCCAGTACTTC
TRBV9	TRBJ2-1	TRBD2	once	CASSSREKTYNEQFF	TGTGCCAGCAGTTCGCGGGAGAAAACCTACAATGAGCAGTTCTTC
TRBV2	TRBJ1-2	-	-	CASSEEAVNGYTF	TGTGCCAGCAGTGAGGAGGCAGTCAACGGCTACACCTTC
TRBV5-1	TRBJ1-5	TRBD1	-	CASSFTGGNQPQHF	TGCGCCAGCAGCTTTACAGGGGGAAATCAGCCCCAGCATTTT
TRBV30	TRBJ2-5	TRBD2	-	CAWSIPPSGRARQETQYF	TGTGCCTGGAGTATCCCCCCCAGCGGGAGGGCCCGGCAAGAGACCCAGTACTTC
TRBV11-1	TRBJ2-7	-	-	CASSLSPYSNEQYF	TGTGCCAGCAGCTTATCTCCTTATAGTAACGAGCAGTACTTC
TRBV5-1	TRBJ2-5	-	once	CASSLGADQETQYF	TGCGCCAGCAGCTTGGGGGCGGACCAAGAGACCCAGTACTTC
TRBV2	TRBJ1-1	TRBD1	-	CASSRDRGRNTEAFF	TGTGCCAGCAGCCGGGACAGGGGGCGCAACACTGAAGCTTTCTTT
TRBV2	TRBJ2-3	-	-	CASALGTLTQYF	TGTGCCAGCGCCCTGGGGACTCTTACGCAGTATTTT
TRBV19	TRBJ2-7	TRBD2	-	CASSMLASGRLQYF	TGTGCCAGTAGTATGCTGGCTAGCGGGAGGCTGCAGTACTTC
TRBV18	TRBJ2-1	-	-	CASSPLRGPYNEQFF	TGTGCCAGCTCACCCCTCCGGGGCCCCTACAATGAGCAGTTCTTC
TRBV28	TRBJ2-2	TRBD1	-	CASSSSGGVPGELFF	TGTGCCAGCAGTTCCTCAGGGGGAGTTCCCGGGGAGCTGTTTTTT
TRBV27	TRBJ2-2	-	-	CASSFDFRGTGELFF	TGTGCCAGCAGTTTCGACTTCAGGGGCACCGGGGAGCTGTTTTTT
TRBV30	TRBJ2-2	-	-	CAWSVMRQPNTGELFF	TGTGCCTGGAGTGTGATGAGACAACCGAACACCGGGGAGCTGTTTTTT
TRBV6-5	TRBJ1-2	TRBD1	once	CASSYSLTGSYGYTF	TGTGCCAGCAGTTACAGCCTGACAGGGAGTTATGGCTACACCTTC
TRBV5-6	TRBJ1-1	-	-	CASSVQQGTSFF	TGTGCCAGCAGCGTCCAACAGGGCACGTCTTTCTTT
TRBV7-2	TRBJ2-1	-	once	CASSVAAGPWSEQFF	TGTGCCAGCAGCGTAGCGGCGGGCCCGTGGTCGGAGCAGTTCTTC
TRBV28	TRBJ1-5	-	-	CASRDGWVGSNQPQHF	TGTGCCAGCAGAGACGGGTGGGTAGGTAGTAATCAGCCCCAGCATTTT
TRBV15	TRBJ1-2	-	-	CATSRGRANYGYTF	TGTGCCACCAGCAGAGGGCGGGCTAACTATGGCTACACCTTC
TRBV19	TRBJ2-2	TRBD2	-	CASSGPGLAAGYTGELFF	TGTGCCAGTAGCGGACCGGGACTAGCGGCCGGGTACACCGGGGAGCTGTTTTTT
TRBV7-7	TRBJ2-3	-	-	CASSSQHLPGASAYSSTDTQYF	TGTGCCAGCAGCTCCCAACACCTCCCCGGGGCTAGTGCGTACTCTAGCACAGATACGCAGTATTTT
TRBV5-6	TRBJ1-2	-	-	CASSLAGGGGYTF	TGTGCCAGCAGCTTGGCCGGTGGAGGGGGCTACACCTTC
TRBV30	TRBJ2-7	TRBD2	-	CAFRLAGGYSYEQYF	TGTGCCTTTCGACTAGCGGGAGGTTACTCCTACGAGCAGTACTTC
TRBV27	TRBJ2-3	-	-	CASRSPRGTDTQYF	TGTGCCAGCAGGTCCCCCCGCGGGACAGATACGCAGTATTTT
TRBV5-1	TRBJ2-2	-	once	CASSFRRTDTGELFF	TGCGCCAGCAGCTTTCGCCGTACCGACACCGGGGAGCTGTTTTTT
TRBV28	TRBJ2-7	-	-	CASSFYKQVLGNEQYF	TGTGCCAGCAGTTTCTACAAACAGGTTCTTGGGAACGAGCAGTACTTC
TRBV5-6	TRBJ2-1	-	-	CASSTGPHAYNEQFF	TGTGCCAGCAGCACCGGACCCCACGCCTACAATGAGCAGTTCTTC
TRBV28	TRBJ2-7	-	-	CASSLLRLRRGDHEQYF	TGTGCCAGCAGTTTATTGCGGTTGCGGAGAGGGGACCACGAGCAGTACTTC
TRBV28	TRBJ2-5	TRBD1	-	CASRATGGAETQYF	TGTGCCAGCAGGGCCACAGGGGGCGCGGAGACCCAGTACTTC
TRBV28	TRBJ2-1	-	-	CASTIWGEAGYNEQFF	TGTGCCAGTACGATATGGGGGGAGGCCGGATACAATGAGCAGTTCTTC
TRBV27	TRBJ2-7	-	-	CASSLGFPLREYF	TGTGCCAGCAGTTTAGGGTTCCCATTGAGGGAGTACTTC
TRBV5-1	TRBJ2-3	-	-	CASSFLGLTDTQYF	TGCGCCAGCAGCTTCCTCGGACTCACAGATACGCAGTATTTT
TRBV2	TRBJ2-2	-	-	CASSLTRDTGELFF	TGTGCCAGCAGTTTGACAAGAGACACCGGGGAGCTGTTTTTT